The present entry profiles one TCR beta chain with its context. Its target is unknown. The sample belongs to a study of T-cell memory formation after mild COVID-19. Each CDR3 protein gets one entry after TCRdb re-called the 5' RACE reads with MiXCR. The sample holds 200,000 to 250,000 distinct CDR3 sequences, approximately 15% seen once. Germline V gene data show CDR1 as MNHNY and CDR2 as SVGAGI (reference sequence). There are 13 residues in the CDR3. The J segment lost 6 bases and the V segment lost 7 bases, leaving 5 bases of the junction unmatched. General observations from the study: The CD4+ clones that contracted clustered mainly within CM and EM, and the CD8+ clones concentrated in EMRA. Cross-reactive memory seemingly joined, as some responding clones were found in pre-infection memory.

The sequence came from an adult woman who had mild COVID-19 (a few samples of this study predate the infection). Cell type and time point are not known. The chain links TRBV6-6 to TRBJ2-7, with TRBD2 matching over 11 bases. The source material was PBMCs or a T cell subset sorted from them (not recorded which). The CDR3 loop reads CASNVAGGREQYF. CDR3 DNA sequence: TGTGCCAGCAACGTAGCGGGGGGGCGCGAGCAGTACTTC.